A single sample gave rise to the 5 T cell receptor beta chains below, sequenced in a study of human T cells and chemical hapten exposure. In TCRdb, the RACE reads were re-called with MiXCR into one record per CDR3 protein. This table holds roughly 98,000 distinct CDR3 sequences, roughly an eighth found once. The time point here: patch test 1, 2 weeks after DPC sensitization. Treatment denoted: therapeutic diphenylcyclopropenone sensitization with weekly scalp DPC. The material sequenced was whole blood, taken in connection with sensitization to the hapten diphenylcyclopropenone (DPC). The receptors were sampled from a woman aged 40 to 50 with alopecia areata. Some clones in this sample may be carry-over from other donors' samples.

In this sample, this clonotype turned up a few times. V is TRBV18 and J is TRBJ1-1; unclear D gene. V lost 2 bases to trimming and J lost 1 base, with 8 bases between them. This CDR3 has 14 residues. Germline CDR1 KGHSH, CDR2 LQKENI. The CDR3 DNA follows: TGTGCCAGCTCACCATTTAGGGAGAACACTGAAGCTTTCTTT. This translates into CASSPFRENTEAFF.

The chain employs TRBV12-3 or TRBV12-4 and TRBJ2-1, with TRBD2 identical over 9 bases. Trimming cost V 1 base and J 9 bases; bases outside gene matches: 13. This CDR3 comprises 17 residues. The CDR3 spells CASSLGFLAGGGGEQFF. Here the CDR3 DNA reads TGTGCCAGCAGTTTAGGATTTCTCGCGGGAGGGGGCGGTGAGCAGTTCTTC.

There are many counts of this clonotype. The rearrangement links TRBV12-3 or TRBV12-4 to TRBJ2-1, with D possibly being TRBD2 (5 bases). V dropped 0 bases and J dropped 9 bases, with 15 bases sitting between them. The CDR3 has 15 residues. The CDR3 reads CASSLARVAAGEQFF. CDR3 nucleotides: TGTGCCAGCAGTTTAGCGCGAGTAGCTGCGGGTGAGCAGTTCTTC.

This clonotype was observed many times. This chain links TRBV6-2 or TRBV6-3 with TRBJ1-6, with a possible D match to TRBD1 (5 bases). Trimming removed 2 bases from V and 9 bases from J, with 14 bases in between. Germline V gene lookup returns CDR1 MNHEY and CDR2 SVGEGT. This CDR3 has 15 residues. The CDR3 sequence: CASSYRRGTLSPLHF. Here the CDR3 DNA reads TGTGCCAGCAGTTACCGCCGAGGGACGCTTTCACCCCTCCACTTT.

CDR3 in DNA: TGTGCCAGCAGCTATACTGATGAGCAGTTCTTC. Translation gives CASSYTDEQFF. The chain combines TRBV9 with TRBJ2-1; D not certain. V was trimmed by 4 bases and J by 8 bases, leaving 7 bases between them. The germline V gene has CDR1 SGDLS and CDR2 YYNGEE. The CDR3 has 11 residues.